This is a list of T cell receptor beta chains from one sample in a study of blood T cell repertoires in COVID-19. Sequencing used immunoSEQ multiplex PCR; TCRdb keeps in-frame clones, though not all of them. The sample has 78,000 or so clones, approximately 80% seen once. Sequenced: peripheral blood. The source of these receptors is a human donor in a cohort sampled during active COVID-19. CDR3s include the opening cysteine and the closing phenylalanine or tryptophan. The order of the fields is J gene, V gene, D gene, clone size, CDR3 protein, CDR3 DNA. A D gene is named only where the DNA matches it firmly. The size entry is marked missing in some rows and otherwise reads once, few, many or a size class.

TRBJ2-1,TRBV6-5,TRBD2,-,CATLIGLAPGNEQFF,TGTGCCACACTTATCGGACTAGCCCCGGGGAATGAGCAGTTCTTC
TRBJ1-3,TRBV27,TRBD1,-,CARLGTAGNTIYF,TGTGCCAGACTCGGGACAGCTGGAAACACCATATATTTT
TRBJ1-4,TRBV6-5,TRBD1,-,CASSPRDRGEKLFF,TGTGCCAGCAGTCCCCGAGACAGGGGTGAAAAACTGTTTTTT
TRBJ2-2,TRBV5-1,-,few,CASSFAGPDTGELFF,TGCGCCAGCAGCTTTGCAGGGCCTGACACCGGGGAGCTGTTTTTT
TRBJ2-4,TRBV28,TRBD1,once,CASSQQGSGIQYF,TGTGCCAGCAGTCAACAGGGGTCGGGCATTCAGTACTTC
TRBJ2-5,TRBV7-8,TRBD2,-,CASSFWGGSLQETQYF,TGTGCCAGCAGCTTTTGGGGGGGGAGCTTACAAGAGACCCAGTACTTC
TRBJ1-1,TRBV28,-,few,CASSFLGLLNTEAFF,TGTGCCAGCAGTTTTTTAGGACTCTTGAACACTGAAGCTTTCTTT
TRBJ2-6,TRBV5-4,-,-,CASRKGQSGANVLTF,TGTGCCAGCAGAAAGGGGCAGTCTGGGGCCAACGTCCTGACTTTC
TRBJ2-7,TRBV7-9,TRBD1,few,CASSAWDRDYEQYF,TGTGCCAGCAGCGCATGGGACAGGGACTACGAGCAGTACTTC
TRBJ1-3,TRBV6-2/TRBV6-3,-,-,CASSYSMGGTIYF,TGTGCCAGCAGTTACTCGATGGGAGGCACCATATATTTT
TRBJ2-1,TRBV5-4,TRBD2,-,CASSLGGGSYNEQFF,TGTGCCAGCAGCTTGGGGGGGGGCTCCTACAATGAGCAGTTCTTC
TRBJ1-5,TRBV19,-,few,CASSIDSGNQPQHF,TGTGCCAGTAGTATAGACAGTGGCAATCAGCCCCAGCATTTT
TRBJ1-6,TRBV27,TRBD1,-,CASSPGQGSYNSPLHF,TGTGCCAGCAGTCCGGGACAGGGCTCGTATAATTCACCCCTCCACTTT
TRBJ2-7,TRBV12-3/TRBV12-4,-,-,CASSLSVNYEQYF,TGTGCCAGCAGTTTAAGCGTGAACTACGAGCAGTACTTC
TRBJ2-2,TRBV6-5,-,few,CASSYAAGMNTGELFF,TGTGCCAGCAGTTACGCGGCAGGGATGAACACCGGGGAGCTGTTTTTT
TRBJ2-7,TRBV18,-,-,CASSSRGSEQYF,TGTGCCAGCTCAAGCAGGGGCAGCGAGCAGTACTTC
TRBJ2-3,TRBV11-2,TRBD1,-,CASSLEGGTDTQYF,TGTGCCAGCAGCTTAGAAGGGGGCACGGATACGCAGTATTTT
TRBJ1-1,TRBV30,TRBD1,-,CAWSPYRGGNTEAFF,TGTGCCTGGAGTCCATACAGGGGAGGAAACACTGAAGCTTTCTTT
TRBJ2-7,TRBV3-1/TRBV3-2,-,-,CASSQGGTSYEQYF,TGTGCCAGCAGCCAGGGCGGGACCTCCTACGAGCAGTACTTC
TRBJ1-5,TRBV5-1,-,-,CASSWGDQTSNQPQHF,TGCGCCAGCAGCTGGGGAGATCAGACTAGCAATCAGCCCCAGCATTTT
TRBJ2-3,TRBV9,-,-,CASSVAPLGAGDTQYF,TGTGCCAGCAGCGTAGCTCCTTTGGGGGCCGGAGATACGCAGTATTTT
TRBJ1-1,TRBV7-5,-,-,CARTKGAGQGTEAFF,TGTGCCAGAACCAAGGGGGCAGGGCAGGGCACTGAAGCTTTCTTT
TRBJ1-2,TRBV12-3/TRBV12-4,-,-,CASSLGSGGYTF,TGTGCCAGCAGTTTAGGGAGTGGCGGCTACACCTTC
TRBJ1-5,TRBV6-5,TRBD1,-,CASHTATGINQPQHF,TGTGCCAGCCACACTGCGACAGGGATTAATCAGCCCCAGCATTTT
TRBJ2-7,TRBV5-1,TRBD1,-,CASSLGTGGDYEQYF,TGCGCCAGCAGCTTGGGGACAGGGGGCGACTACGAGCAGTACTTC
TRBJ1-6,TRBV14,-,few,CASSQEWGREESPLHF,TGTGCCAGCAGCCAAGAATGGGGCAGGGAGGAATCACCCCTCCACTTT
TRBJ2-3,TRBV5-1,TRBD2,-,CASSLAGLAGGDTQYF,TGCGCCAGCAGCTTGGCTGGGCTAGCGGGAGGAGATACGCAGTATTTT
TRBJ2-5,TRBV7-2,TRBD2,-,CASSLARTSGSWETQYF,TGTGCCAGCAGCTTAGCTCGGACTAGCGGGAGCTGGGAGACCCAGTACTTC
TRBJ2-1,TRBV19,-,few,CASSRSGGSYNEQFF,TGTGCCAGTAGTCGATCCGGGGGCTCCTACAATGAGCAGTTCTTC
TRBJ2-7,TRBV2,TRBD1,-,CASSAQGAHYEQYF,TGTGCCAGCAGTGCCCAGGGGGCCCACTACGAGCAGTACTTC
TRBJ2-1,TRBV9,TRBD2,-,CASSAGTSPHEQFF,TGTGCCAGCAGCGCCGGGACTAGCCCCCATGAGCAGTTCTTC
TRBJ2-6,TRBV5-1,-,-,CASQQEGSWANVLTF,TGCGCCAGTCAACAGGAGGGTAGCTGGGCCAACGTCCTGACTTTC
TRBJ1-4,TRBV18,-,-,CASSPVRAINEKLFF,TGTGCCAGCTCACCAGTGAGGGCGATTAATGAAAAACTGTTTTTT
TRBJ1-6,TRBV30,-,-,CAWSVGGNSPLHF,TGTGCCTGGAGTGTTGGGGGGAATTCACCCCTCCACTTT
TRBJ2-5,TRBV11-1,TRBD2,-,CASSLASRSGGPETQYF,TGTGCCAGCAGCTTAGCGTCCCGTTCGGGGGGGCCCGAGACCCAGTACTTC
TRBJ2-3,TRBV27,TRBD2,-,CASRGLAGMVAVKDTQYF,TGTGCCAGCAGAGGACTAGCGGGAATGGTCGCCGTGAAAGATACGCAGTATTTT
TRBJ1-5,TRBV30,-,-,CAWGGGDQSQHF,TGTGCCTGGGGCGGAGGGGATCAATCCCAGCATTTT
TRBJ2-4,TRBV2,TRBD1,-,CASSVNRGPVGIQYF,TGTGCCAGCAGTGTTAACAGGGGCCCTGTTGGCATTCAGTACTTC
TRBJ1-5,TRBV19,-,-,CASSIPTNQPQHF,TGTGCCAGTAGTATCCCCACTAATCAGCCCCAGCATTTT
TRBJ2-3,TRBV5-5,-,-,CASSVGDTDTDTQYF,TGTGCCAGCAGCGTGGGGGACACCGACACAGATACGCAGTATTTT
TRBJ2-7,TRBV10-1,-,-,CASSDPGTVYEQYF,TGCGCCAGCAGTGACCCCGGGACTGTCTACGAGCAGTACTTC
TRBJ2-7,TRBV19,TRBD2,-,CASSITGGNPYEQYF,TGTGCCAGTAGTATCACGGGAGGGAATCCGTACGAGCAGTACTTC
TRBJ2-6,TRBV3-1/TRBV3-2,-,-,CASSLRTVIPSGANVLTF,TGTGCCAGCAGCCTCCGGACAGTTATCCCATCAGGGGCCAACGTCCTGACTTTC
TRBJ2-2,TRBV11-2,-,-,CASSRNGGGELFF,TGTGCCAGCAGCCGAAATGGAGGCGGGGAGCTGTTTTTT
TRBJ2-5,TRBV19,-,-,CASSPTGSQETQYF,TGTGCCAGTAGTCCTACAGGGTCACAAGAGACCCAGTACTTC
TRBJ2-5,TRBV30,TRBD2,-,CASLRGGETQYF,TGTGCCTCTTTACGGGGGGGGGAGACCCAGTACTTC
TRBJ1-6,TRBV7-2,TRBD1,once,CASSTDRGQNSPLHF,TGTGCCAGCAGCACCGACAGGGGCCAGAATTCACCCCTCCACTTT
TRBJ2-2,TRBV9,-,-,CASKGQSTGELFF,TGTGCCAGCAAGGGACAAAGCACCGGGGAGCTGTTTTTT
TRBJ2-3,TRBV18,TRBD2,-,CASSPGLAGVFASTDTQYF,TGTGCCAGCTCACCGGGACTAGCGGGAGTTTTCGCCAGCACAGATACGCAGTATTTT
TRBJ2-1,TRBV5-1,TRBD1,-,CASSTGQETRGNEQFF,TGCGCCAGCAGCACGGGACAGGAGACAAGAGGCAATGAGCAGTTCTTC